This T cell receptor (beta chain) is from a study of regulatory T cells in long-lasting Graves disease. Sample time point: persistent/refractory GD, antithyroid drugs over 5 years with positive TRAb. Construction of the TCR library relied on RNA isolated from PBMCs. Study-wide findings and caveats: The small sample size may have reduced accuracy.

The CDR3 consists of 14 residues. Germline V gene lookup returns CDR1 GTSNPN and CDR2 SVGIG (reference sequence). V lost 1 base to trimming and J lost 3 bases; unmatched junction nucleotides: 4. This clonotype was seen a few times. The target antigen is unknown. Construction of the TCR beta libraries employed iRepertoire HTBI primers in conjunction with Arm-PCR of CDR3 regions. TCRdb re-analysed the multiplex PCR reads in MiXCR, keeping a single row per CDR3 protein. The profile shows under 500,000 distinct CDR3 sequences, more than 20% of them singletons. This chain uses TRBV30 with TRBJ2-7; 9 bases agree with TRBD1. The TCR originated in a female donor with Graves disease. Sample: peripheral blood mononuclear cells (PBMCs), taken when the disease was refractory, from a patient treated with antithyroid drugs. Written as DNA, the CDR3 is TGTGCCTGGAGTGCGGGGACAGGGAGCTACGAGCAGTACTTC. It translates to CAWSAGTGSYEQYF.